Listed here are 21 T cell receptor beta chains from one sample, sequenced in a study of cytomegalovirus exposure and HLA in healthy donors (dated by TCRdb to about 2017). Libraries were constructed by the immunoSEQ multiplex PCR assay. For the multiplex PCR, a mixture combining 60 forward primers for TCR Vbeta segments and 13 reverse primers for TCR Jbeta segments was used. TCRdb obtained this table from immuneACCESS and retained in-frame rearrangements with V and J assigned. These tables miss some clones; where compared with another copy, unresolved V genes account for less than half of the shortfall, and the remainder is unexplained. The sample yields about 100,000 clones; approximately 74% were counted once. Approximately 2.1% of the sample belongs to the ten largest clones. The sequencing sample was made of PBMCs. All receptors derive from a woman aged 40 to 49 in good health and CMV-seronegative.

This chain joins TRBV12-5 and TRBJ1-6; no clear D. The V end was cut by 1 base, the J end by 0 bases, with 7 bases between. This CDR3 is built from 16 residues. Germline CDR1 LGHNT, CDR2 FRNRAP. The CDR3 sequence is CASGLAQSSYNSPLHF. In DNA, the CDR3 is TGTGCTAGTGGTTTGGCACAGAGCTCCTATAATTCACCCCTCCACTTT.

The chain links TRBV19 to TRBJ2-7; TRBD1 is a possible D gene (6 bases). The germline CDR1 and CDR2 sequences are LNHDA and SQIVND (reference sequence). The CDR3 loop spans 16 amino acids. V dropped 5 bases and J dropped 0 bases, with 17 bases sitting between them. CDR3 sequence: CASSAPGTLSSYEQYF. CDR3 DNA sequence: TGTGCCAGTAGTGCTCCCGGGACATTAAGCTCCTACGAGCAGTACTTC. Full variable domain (remainder filled in from reference TRBV19 and TRBJ2-7): DGGITQSPKYLFRKEGQNVTLSCEQNLNHDAMYWYRQDPGQGLRLIYYSQIVNDFQKGDIAEGYSVSREKKESFPLTVTSAQKNPTAFYLCASSAPGTLSSYEQYFGPGTRLTVT.

The chain joins TRBV30 to TRBJ2-2; TRBD1 might be the D (5 bases). Trimming cost V 3 bases and J 4 bases, with 9 bases left between them. Germline CDR1 is GTSNPN and CDR2 is SVGIG (reference sequence). This CDR3 is 13 amino acids long. The CDR3 DNA is TGTGCCTGGAGGGCAGGGCGCACCGGGGAGCTGTTTTTT. Its translation is CAWRAGRTGELFF.

This chain uses TRBV7-3 with TRBJ2-1; TRBD2 matches 14 bases. CDR3 length: 18 amino acids. Germline CDR1 SGHTA, CDR2 FQGTGA. J gave up 2 bases and V 5 bases, and 8 bases lay outside the gene matches. The CDR3 bases are TGTGCCAGCAGCCCGACTAGCGGGAGGGCCAAGACCTACAATGAGCAGTTCTTC. Its protein is CASSPTSGRAKTYNEQFF.

The chain employs TRBV10-1 and TRBJ1-1; D not resolved. Trimming cost V 2 bases and J 3 bases, with 10 bases left between them. Looked up from germline, CDR1 is WNHNN and CDR2 is SYGVQD (reference sequence). This CDR3 region has 14 residues. This CDR3 reads CASSEMRRDTEAFF. CDR3 DNA: TGCGCCAGCAGTGAGATGAGACGGGACACTGAAGCTTTCTTT.

This clone has a single count. The chain is built from TRBV5-8 and TRBJ2-5, with D perhaps matching TRBD2 (5 bases). The germline CDR1 and CDR2 sequences are SGHTS and YDEGEE. This CDR3 contains 13 residues. V gave up 0 bases and J gave up 11 bases, with 14 bases separating them. DNA of the CDR3: TGTGCCAGCAGCTTGGTAGGCTTGGGAGAGCAGTACTTC. Protein: CASSLVGLGEQYF.

This chain connects TRBV11-2 to TRBJ1-2; TRBD1 aligns across 8 bases. V lost 6 bases to trimming and J lost 4 bases; unmatched junction nucleotides: 10. Looked up from germline, CDR1 is SGHAT and CDR2 is FQNNGV. CDR3 length: 15 residues. The CDR3 DNA follows: TGTGCCAGCAGTCGGGACACAGGGGGGGCCTATGGCTACACCTTC. Amino acids: CASSRDTGGAYGYTF.

This clone was seen a handful of times. The chain has TRBV5-1 and TRBJ1-5, with unresolved D. The CDR3 loop spans 15 amino acids. From germline, CDR1 is SGHRS and CDR2 YFSETQ. The germline V and J ends were trimmed by 4 bases and 0 bases, with 11 bases remaining between them. The CDR3: CASSLGPISNQPQHF. DNA for the CDR3: TGCGCCAGCAGCCTGGGTCCAATTAGCAATCAGCCCCAGCATTTT.

This clone occurred a few times. The V call is TRBV10-3, the J call TRBJ2-7, with 10 bases that match TRBD1. The CDR3 has 16 amino acids. With V trimmed by 2 bases and J by 6 bases, 10 bases remained unmatched. Germline CDR1 is ENHRY and CDR2 is SYGVKD. CDR3 protein: CAISEQDRGFRSEQYF. CDR3 DNA: TGTGCCATCAGTGAGCAGGACAGGGGGTTCAGGAGCGAGCAGTACTTC.

V usage is TRBV9 and J usage is TRBJ1-2; D remains ambiguous. Germline V lookup: CDR1 SGDLS, CDR2 YYNGEE. CDR3 length: 16 residues. Trimming took 4 bases from V and 6 from J, leaving 22 bases between them. The chain's CDR3 is CASSKMTRTGGDGYTF. The CDR3 DNA reads TGTGCCAGCAGCAAAATGACGAGGACTGGTGGGGATGGCTACACCTTC. The complete variable domain, with remaining parts taken from reference TRBV9 and TRBJ1-2, reads DSGVTQTPKHLITATGQRVTLRCSPRSGDLSVYWYQQSLDQGLQFLIQYYNGEERAKGNILERFSAQQFPDLHSELNLSSLELGDSALYFCASSKMTRTGGDGYTFGSGTRLTVV.

The genes are TRBV4-2 and TRBJ1-4; D possibly corresponds to TRBD1 (5 bases). CDR1 and CDR2 (germline): LGHNA, YNFKEQ. The CDR3 runs 16 residues. The ends were cut back, 0 bases at V and 6 bases at J, with 14 bases in the middle. CDR3 protein: CASSQDSRVLHEKLFF. CDR3 nucleotides: TGTGCCAGCAGCCAAGATAGCAGGGTGCTCCATGAAAAACTGTTTTTT.

The rearrangement uses TRBV2 and TRBJ2-3; D is unclear. Germline V gives CDR1 SNHLY, CDR2 FYNNEI. The CDR3 is 13 amino acids. V was shortened by 3 bases and J by 3 bases, with 7 bases between the two germline ends. CDR3 region: CASSERRTDTQYF. The CDR3, as DNA: TGTGCCAGCAGTGAGCGCCGTACAGATACGCAGTATTTT.

A remark on this clone: One end of the junction does not line up with germline, which may come from a read error. CDR3 DNA: TGTGCCAGCTCACCAGAGGGTGAGGGCAGGATGGCCTTC. Amino acid sequence: CASSPEGEGRMAF. The chain carries TRBV18 and TRBJ2-7; D is perhaps TRBD2 (5 bases). The CDR3 contains 13 residues. CDR1 is KGHSH, CDR2 LQKENI, per germline.

CDR3 sequence reads: CATASGSSHYEQYF. CDR3 DNA sequence: TGTGCCACCGCTAGCGGGAGTTCACATTACGAGCAGTACTTC. The V gene is TRBV10-3, the J gene TRBJ2-7, with 10 bases lining up with TRBD2. Germline CDR1 is ENHRY and CDR2 is SYGVKD. CDR3 size: 14 residues. After removal of 10 bases from V and 4 bases from J, the junction contained 10 bases not matched to a gene.

CDR3 nucleotides: TGTGCCAGCACCGAAGGTAGCGGGAGGGCCTCCGGGGAGCTGTTTTTT. Translating gives CASTEGSGRASGELFF. The V and J genes are TRBV2 and TRBJ2-2; 11 bases match TRBD2. With V trimmed by 7 bases and J by 6 bases, 10 bases remained unmatched. CDR3 size: 16 residues. Germline loops: CDR1 SNHLY, CDR2 FYNNEI.

The J gene is TRBJ1-2, the V gene TRBV18; no clear D gene. Germline loops: CDR1 KGHSH, CDR2 LQKENI. The germline V and J ends were trimmed by 2 bases and 7 bases, with 14 bases remaining between them. The CDR3 has 14 amino acids. CDR3 amino acids: CASSPDGNRRGYTF. CDR3 DNA: TGTGCCAGCTCACCAGACGGGAACCGCCGTGGCTACACCTTC.

This clone was counted between two and nine times. An end of the junction differs from the germline gene, which may be a read error. The chain carries TRBV7-9 and TRBJ1-1, with D unresolved. The CDR3 has 13 residues. From germline, CDR1 is SEHNR and CDR2 FQNEAQ (reference sequence). In nucleotides, the CDR3 is TGTTCCAGCAGCTTAGGCGGGAACACTGAAGCTTTCTTT. Translated, it gives CSSSLGGNTEAFF. Using reference TRBV7-9 and TRBJ1-1 for the parts outside the CDR3, the full variable domain is DTGVSQNPRHKITKRGQNVTFRCDPISEHNRLYWYRQTLGQGPEFLTYFQNEAQLEKSRLLSDRFSAERPKGSFSTLEIQRTEQGDSAMYLCSSSLGGNTEAFFGQGTRLTVV.

This rearrangement joins TRBV7-2 to TRBJ2-6; TRBD1 matches at 9 bases. V dropped 5 bases and J dropped 0; count of bases not matched to a gene: 5. Germline values: CDR1 SGHTA, CDR2 FQGNSA. The CDR3 length is 17 residues. The CDR3 sequence: CASSKQGATSGANVLTF. In DNA form, the CDR3 reads TGTGCCAGCAGCAAACAGGGGGCCACCTCTGGGGCCAACGTCCTGACTTTC.

This chain connects TRBV19 to TRBJ1-1; D unclear. The length of the CDR3 is 13 residues. Trimming stripped 4 bases from V and 3 bases from J, with 9 bases between. Germline V gene data show CDR1 as LNHDA and CDR2 as SQIVND (reference sequence). The CDR3 region has the DNA TGTGCCAGTAGTACCAGGCCGGACACTGAAGCTTTCTTT. This gives the protein CASSTRPDTEAFF.

This sequence joins TRBV5-6 and TRBJ2-7, with 8 bases lining up with TRBD1. Trimming removed 4 bases from V and 4 bases from J; junction bases left unmatched: 7. The CDR3 extends over 14 amino acids. Germline V gives CDR1 SGHDT, CDR2 YYEEEE. CDR3 sequence reads: CASSGGQGAYEQYF. The CDR3 DNA is TGTGCCAGCAGCGGCGGACAGGGAGCGTACGAGCAGTACTTC.

J is TRBJ1-2 and V is TRBV6-5, with 7 nucleotides matching TRBD1. Germline V CDR1 and CDR2: MNHEY, SVGAGI. This CDR3 is 14 amino acids long. The J segment lost 5 bases and the V segment lost 8 bases, leaving 11 bases of the junction unmatched. The CDR3 is CASGKTGMRYGYTF. In nucleotides, the CDR3 is TGTGCCAGCGGCAAGACAGGGATGAGATATGGCTACACCTTC.